This TCR beta chain was profiled in a study of shared clonotypes between healthy human individuals (TCRdb year 2020). About the investigation overall: The cohort included a few men and two women between 18 and 49 years of age. For each donor, CD4 naive and CD4 memory were each given three plates, CD8 naive was given two plates, and CD8 memory was given one plate. To estimate repertoire size and how much clonotypes are shared between individuals, the study performed deep sequencing of blood TCR repertoires from a few healthy adults. Different laboratories and diverse techniques were used to prepare libraries and sequence TCR repertoires, to increase sequencing depth and limit assay-specific biases. Per donor, leukapheresis produced somewhere between about 0.8 and 9 billion PBMCs.

Using the deep immunoSEQ assay, TCR CDR3 regions were amplified from genomic DNA by multiplex PCR. Extracted genomic DNA from each cell subset was spread evenly across all wells of several immunoSEQ 96-well plates, with each plate serving as a replicate. For sorted subsets, roughly 0.2 ug genomic DNA, equal to tens of thousands of T cell genomes, was loaded into each replicate PCR. Purified libraries were quantified with a Qubit 3.0 fluorometer, sized on a Bioanalyzer 2100, and re-quantified with the KAPA Library Quantification kit. Every immunoSEQ 96-well plate was sequenced on a separate single-read 150-cycle Illumina NextSeq 550 flow cell. The paper's processing steps were these. Because only junctional sequences without quality scores were contained in the immunoSEQ output, filtering matching that applied to full-length reads could not be performed. To assign V/J genes and CDR3, sequences were annotated against IMGT germline references using PyIR, a Python wrapper for IgBLAST v1.9. Any read was removed if the V/J assignment was weak (E-value above 1e-6), the CDR3 was missing, or the read contained stop codons, out-of-frame junctions, or ambiguous translated residues. A V3J clonotype was defined by an identical inferred V gene, J gene, and CDR3 amino acid sequence. Percentage overlap between repertoires was computed as shared unique clonotypes divided by the size of the smaller repertoire. Three approaches were used to assess repertoire richness: RTK rarefaction, the Chao1 estimator, and Recon v2.1 estimates of unobserved clonotypes. Generation probabilities were computed with OLGA for all TCRbeta clonotypes obtained by the gDNA method from four donors. TCRdb's version of the immuneACCESS table is confined to in-frame rearrangements and falls short of the full clone set. An unresolved V gene accounts for under half of the shortfall where checked; the remainder is of unknown origin. D and trimming come from the DNA, and the V and J calls and clone size come from that table. The sample yields millions of clones; roughly 91% were counted once. Under 2% of the sample goes to the ten largest clones.

Results the study describes overall, beyond this receptor: About 5% of naive CD4, 3.5% of naive CD8, 2.3% of memory CD4, and around 0.42% of memory CD8 clonotypes were shared across four donors. Sampling was limited to blood, and TCR repertoires in tissue likely differ from TCR repertoires in blood. Rarefaction of sorted-subset datasets indicated incomplete sequencing despite the large sequencing depth. Based on pairwise subsampling, the degree of clonotype sharing among donors was expected to be affected by sequencing depth. Because the study included a small number of donors, the genetic and exposure-history diversity represented was limited. Compared with non-shared clonotypes, clonotypes shared by all four sorted-subset donors had higher generation probabilities. Estimated clonotype richness was generally larger for naive than for memory subsets.

Worth noting for this clone: The antigen this receptor binds is unknown. Per-base qualities were not stored, and no clone one base away is much larger.

CD8 naive samples were obtained by positive selection for CCR7 among CD45RO-negative cells, yielding a CD45RA+CCR7+ population from which TemRA cells were excluded. The donors were healthy, HIV-negative adults who had no recently reported acute infections or vaccinations. Every donor was a Caucasian adult living in Nashville, Tennessee, USA. After blood collection by leukapheresis, PBMCs were isolated using Ficoll-Histopaque density gradient centrifugation and then cryopreserved in the vapor phase of liquid nitrogen. Purity and quantity of every magnetically sorted T cell population were checked by analytical flow cytometry. Genomic DNA was isolated from each sorted fraction and quantified by UV absorbance on a Nanodrop 2000c. CDR1 and CDR2 (SGHRS, YFSETQ) derive from the germline V gene. Reading from cysteine to phenylalanine, the CDR3 counts 14 amino acids. This entry keeps only the CDR3 DNA: 42 bases, framed from base 1. Trimming takes 5 bases from V and 2 bases from J, and the germline ends sit 10 bases apart.

This receptor was taken from a man younger than 35 in good health. Some clones in this sample may be carry-over from other donors' samples. The sequencing sample was made of naive CD8+ T cells from PBMCs. Reading the label with the study, this specimen's cell subset or site is: CD45RA+CCR7+. The rearranged segments are TRBV5-1 and TRBJ2-2, with no D gene named confidently. The DNA is TGCGCCAGCAGGGACCGTCCTAACACCGGGGAGCTGTTTTTT. Its translation reads: CASRDRPNTGELFF.